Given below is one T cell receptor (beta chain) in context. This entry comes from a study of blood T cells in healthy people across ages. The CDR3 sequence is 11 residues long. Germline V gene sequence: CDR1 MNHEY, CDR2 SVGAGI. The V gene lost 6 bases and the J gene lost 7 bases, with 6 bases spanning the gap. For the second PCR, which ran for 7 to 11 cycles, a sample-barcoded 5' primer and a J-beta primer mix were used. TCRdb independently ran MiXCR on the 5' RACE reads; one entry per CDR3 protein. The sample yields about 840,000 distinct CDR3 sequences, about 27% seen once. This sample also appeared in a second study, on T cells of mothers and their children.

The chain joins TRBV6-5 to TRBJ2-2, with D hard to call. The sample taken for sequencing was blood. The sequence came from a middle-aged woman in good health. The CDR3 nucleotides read TGTGCCAGCAGCGCGGTCGGGGAGCTGTTTTTT. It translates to CASSAVGELFF.